This entry is about one T cell receptor beta chain. No antigen is known for it. V gave up 5 bases and J gave up 8 bases; unmatched junction bases: 3. CDR1 and CDR2 from the germline V gene are MNHEY and SVGEGT. The CDR3 is made up of 12 amino acids. This sample stems from a study of T cell responses to AZD1222 COVID-19 vaccine. Study-level background: Second doses at about 4 or about 12 weeks were pooled.

Assay used: immunoSEQ multiplex PCR; TCRdb lists only in-frame clones, some missing. The table records about 85,000 clones, 86% of them present only once. General observations from the study: Spike-specific TCR breadth and depth rose after two AZD1222 doses. Repertoire sampling was restricted to post-peak T cell response timepoints. In a largely white British group with more females than males, clonal diversity was possibly underestimated.

This chain connects TRBV6-2 or TRBV6-3 to TRBJ1-5; the match to TRBD1 covers 7 bases. The sample was peripheral blood, taken on day 0 of AZD1222 vaccination. This TCR was recovered from an adult in good health. The CDR3 sequence is CASSRDSEPQHF. The CDR3, as DNA: TGTGCCAGCAGTAGGGACAGCGAGCCCCAGCATTTT.